Listed below are T cell receptor beta chains from one sample, sequenced in a study of identical twins. One entry per CDR3 protein, called by TCRdb with MiXCR from the 5' RACE reads. This repertoire shows hundreds of thousands of distinct CDR3 sequences, around 8.6% found once; its top ten account for around 0.95%. These same records also appear under a second study, on yellow fever vaccine responses in identical twins.

Material for sequencing was PBMCs. The receptors shown here come from a woman between 18 and 29 years old in good health. Both conserved end residues are part of each CDR3. A D gene is named only where the DNA matches it firmly.

CDR3	D	V	J	length
CASSGPSGGVVNTGELFF	TRBD2	TRBV28	TRBJ2-2	18
CSVVSTRLSSYNEQFF	NA	TRBV29-1	TRBJ2-1	16
CSVVRGQDSYEQYF	TRBD1	TRBV29-1	TRBJ2-7	14
CASSLKEGAQETQYF	NA	TRBV28	TRBJ2-5	15
CASSQDLGLGILADTQYF	TRBD2	TRBV4-3	TRBJ2-3	18
CASSLYLAGATDTQYF	TRBD2	TRBV11-2	TRBJ2-3	16
CASSQPQSRSSTDTQYF	NA	TRBV5-1	TRBJ2-3	17
CASSPQGNEQFF	NA	TRBV6-5	TRBJ2-1	12
CASSQVGNNEQFF	NA	TRBV4-2	TRBJ2-1	13
CASSGHRGGETQYF	TRBD1	TRBV9	TRBJ2-5	14
CASSLNPGNYEQYF	NA	TRBV7-8	TRBJ2-7	14
CASSPLPGGTADTQYF	NA	TRBV18	TRBJ2-3	16
CASSLVANQETQYF	NA	TRBV5-1	TRBJ2-5	14
CASSFSRGGSGNEQYF	TRBD2	TRBV12-3/TRBV12-4	TRBJ2-7	16
CSAIDRGNQPQHF	TRBD1	TRBV20-1	TRBJ1-5	13
CASSHSGGAYNEQFF	TRBD2	TRBV11-2	TRBJ2-1	15
CASSQQGDGTEAFF	TRBD1	TRBV3-1	TRBJ1-1	14
CASRTEFTEAFF	NA	TRBV28	TRBJ1-1	12
CASSHPWTEADTQYF	NA	TRBV23-1	TRBJ2-3	15
CASSSHGQGWYEQYF	TRBD1	TRBV28	TRBJ2-7	15
CASSYDGGAYEQYF	NA	TRBV6-5	TRBJ2-7	14
CASSLRPSGQGANTGELFF	TRBD1	TRBV11-2	TRBJ2-2	19
CASSRLGAGDWKRAKNIQYF	NA	TRBV6-2/TRBV6-3	TRBJ2-4	20
CASTLAGGRTGELFF	TRBD2	TRBV6-1	TRBJ2-2	15
CASSQDTGAGEQYF	NA	TRBV3-1	TRBJ2-7	14
CASKWTGTEETQYF	TRBD1	TRBV7-9	TRBJ2-5	14
CASSFGRSNVAKNIQYF	NA	TRBV7-9	TRBJ2-4	17
CASSLAPRDSTVQYF	TRBD1	TRBV12-3/TRBV12-4	TRBJ2-7	15
CASSLVGLALKETQYF	NA	TRBV27	TRBJ2-5	16
CASCNGHPACEQYF	NA	TRBV2	TRBJ2-7	14
CSAPGIGQGANVLTF	NA	TRBV20-1	TRBJ2-6	15
CASSPRRREQFF	NA	TRBV11-2	TRBJ2-1	12
CASSLGGQRTDTQYF	TRBD1	TRBV5-1	TRBJ2-3	15
CSAATGNSGNTIYF	NA	TRBV20-1	TRBJ1-3	14
CASGRLAGANNEQFF	TRBD2	TRBV12-3/TRBV12-4	TRBJ2-1	15
CASSLAQRDRAYEQYF	TRBD1	TRBV7-9	TRBJ2-7	16
CASSLVYREEQYF	NA	TRBV5-6	TRBJ2-7	13
CASSSGAAVDTQYF	NA	TRBV11-2	TRBJ2-3	14
CASRDGGTGANVLTF	NA	TRBV6-1	TRBJ2-6	15
CSILGQLNTGELFF	NA	TRBV29-1	TRBJ2-2	14